These 21 T cell receptor beta chains came from one sample sequenced in a study of control samples from healthy donors and cancer patients. Libraries were prepared by immunoSEQ multiplex PCR; TCRdb keeps only in-frame clonotypes and omits some of them. Of more than 100,000 clones in the sample, roughly nine tenths were seen once. Sequenced input: PBMCs. The receptor source for this set is a man in his fifties with head and neck cancer.

The genes are TRBV28 and TRBJ1-4; D possibly corresponds to TRBD1 (6 bases). Trimming shortened V by 8 bases and J by 3 bases, and 22 bases separated the two germline ends. This CDR3 has 17 residues. Germline lookup yields CDR1 MDHEN and CDR2 SYDVKM. The DNA for the CDR3 is TGTGCCAGCTGCTCAGGGGTAGGGGGTTTCGCTAATGAAAAACTGTTTTTT. Translated: CASCSGVGGFANEKLFF.

This rearrangement joins TRBV5-6 to TRBJ1-2; unclear D gene. V was shortened by 4 bases and J by 7 bases, with 17 bases between the two germline ends. Germline V gene data show CDR1 as SGHDT and CDR2 as YYEEEE. The CDR3 contains 14 residues. Here the CDR3 DNA reads TGTGCCAGCAGCCTCCTAGGCGCCGGGTTTGGCTACACCTTC. This translates into CASSLLGAGFGYTF. The whole variable domain, filled in from reference TRBV5-6 and TRBJ1-2, reads DAGVTQSPTHLIKTRGQQVTLRCSPKSGHDTVSWYQQALGQGPQFIFQYYEEEERQRGNFPDRFSGHQFPNYSSELNVNALLLGDSALYLCASSLLGAGFGYTFGSGTRLTVV.

This clone was counted a few times. V and J are TRBV7-6 and TRBJ1-5; 9 bases agree with TRBD1. J gave up 5 bases and V 4 bases, and 9 bases lay outside the gene matches. The CDR3 consists of 16 residues. Germline loops: CDR1 SGHVS, CDR2 FNYEAQ. The CDR3, as DNA: TGTGCCAGCAGCTCGGGACAGGGAGGATTCGATCAGCCCCAGCATTTT. As protein: CASSSGQGGFDQPQHF.

This chain joins TRBV9 and TRBJ2-1, with D possibly TRBD1 on 5 matching bases. CDR1 SGDLS and CDR2 YYNGEE come from the germline V gene. V lost 0 bases, J lost 7 bases, and 14 bases lay in between. This CDR3 has 15 residues. CDR3 sequence (DNA): TGTGCCAGCAGCGTAGGGGCAGGGTTGGGAAATGAGCAGTTCTTC. Protein sequence: CASSVGAGLGNEQFF.

The gene calls are TRBV28 and TRBJ2-7; the D gene is possibly TRBD2 (6 bases). Per the germline V gene, CDR1 is MDHEN and CDR2 is SYDVKM. V was cut by 10 bases and J by 5 bases, with 21 bases left in between. There are 14 residues in the CDR3. The CDR3 here is CATDTGTGGNEQYF. The CDR3 DNA follows: TGTGCCACCGATACCGGGACTGGAGGGAACGAGCAGTACTTC.

This chain joins TRBV19 and TRBJ2-2; 9 bases match TRBD2. The CDR3 runs to 16 residues. The V gene's germline CDR1 is LNHDA and CDR2 SQIVND (reference sequence). The J segment lost 4 bases and the V segment lost 6 bases, leaving 9 bases of the junction unmatched. The CDR3 coding sequence is TGTGCCAGTAGCAATCTACTAGCGGGCAGCACCGGGGAGCTGTTTTTT. It encodes CASSNLLAGSTGELFF.

Only a few counts were recorded for this clone. The rearrangement uses TRBV24-1 and TRBJ2-5; D gene ambiguous. The CDR3 covers 12 residues. The germline V gene encodes CDR1 KGHDR and CDR2 SFDVKD. Deletions cut 0 bases from V and 7 bases from J, with 5 bases between. CDR3 residues: CATSDLMLTQYF. DNA of the CDR3: TGTGCCACCAGTGATTTGATGTTGACCCAGTACTTC.

CDR3 in DNA: TGTGCCAGCCGCCGACTAGCGGGGCCCCACGAGCAGTACTTC. Translating it yields CASRRLAGPHEQYF. The gene calls are TRBV11-2 and TRBJ2-7; 11 nucleotides align to TRBD2. There are 14 residues in the CDR3. From germline, CDR1 is SGHAT and CDR2 FQNNGV. V trimming: 8 bases; J trimming: 5 bases; junction bases outside the gene matches: 8.

The chain carries TRBV3-1 (or the pseudogene TRBV3-2) and TRBJ2-3; maybe TRBD1 (8 bases). Trimming shortened V by 0 bases and J by 4 bases, and 14 bases separated the two germline ends. The length of the CDR3 is 16 residues. Looked up from germline, CDR1 is LGHDT and CDR2 is YNNKEL (reference sequence). CDR3 residues: CASSQDHRGGADTQYF. The CDR3 nucleotides are TGTGCCAGCAGCCAAGATCACAGGGGGGGCGCAGATACGCAGTATTTT.

The CDR3 DNA reads TGTGCCAGCAGTTACAATAGCGGAGCGGGGGGGCCTGGTGGTGCGTTCTTC. This encodes CASSYNSGAGGPGGAFF. The rearrangement links TRBV11-2 to TRBJ2-1; 10 bases agree with TRBD2. Germline V gene sequence: CDR1 SGHAT, CDR2 FQNNGV. This CDR3 contains 17 residues. The trim removed 6 bases at V and 15 bases at J, leaving 23 bases unmatched.

The V and J genes are TRBV30 and TRBJ1-2; the D gene is possibly TRBD1 (6 bases). Germline assignment: CDR1 GTSNPN and CDR2 SVGIG (reference sequence). V was shortened by 3 bases and J by 4 bases, with 12 bases between the two germline ends. The CDR3 contains 13 residues. The chain's CDR3 is CAWSPQGIYGYTF. The CDR3 region has the DNA TGTGCCTGGAGCCCACAGGGAATCTATGGCTACACCTTC.

The chain carries TRBV27 and TRBJ1-5, with a weak D call TRBD1 (6 bases). This CDR3 region has 18 residues. The V and J ends lost 2 bases and 6 bases respectively, with 23 bases between them. Per germline, CDR1 MNHEY and CDR2 SMNVEV (reference sequence). CDR3 loop: CASSLKGDTGLGIQPQHF. The CDR3 region has the DNA TGTGCCAGCAGTTTAAAGGGAGATACAGGGTTGGGGATTCAGCCCCAGCATTTT.

This clone was seen a single time. The V gene is TRBV4-1, the J gene TRBJ1-1; D unresolved. CDR1 and CDR2 from the germline V gene are MGHRA and YSYEKL. V lost 5 bases and J 0 bases, leaving 13 bases between the germline ends. This CDR3 has 15 amino acids. CDR3 sequence (DNA): TGCGCCAGCAGCGGACCCGGGTCAATGAACACTGAAGCTTTCTTT. Residues: CASSGPGSMNTEAFF.

The CDR3 loop is CASGTGGMNGYTF. The CDR3 DNA reads as TGTGCCAGCGGGACAGGGGGCATGAATGGCTACACCTTC. The rearrangement uses TRBV19 and TRBJ1-2, with TRBD1 matching 12 bases. The CDR3 spans 13 residues. Germline CDR1 is LNHDA and CDR2 is SQIVND (reference sequence). The junction had 5 bases not matched to a gene; V was cut back by 9 bases and J by 6 bases.

J is TRBJ2-2 and V is TRBV20-1; 10 bases fit TRBD1. The V gene end was trimmed by 3 bases and the J gene end by 5 bases; junction bases not matched to a gene: 9. The CDR3 has 16 residues. Germline CDR1 reads DFQATT; CDR2 reads SNEGSKA (reference sequence). The CDR3 nucleotides read TGCAGTGCTAGTCCAGGACAGGGGGTACGGACCGGGGAGCTGTTTTTT. It yields the protein CSASPGQGVRTGELFF.

The V and J genes are TRBV3-1 (or the pseudogene TRBV3-2) and TRBJ2-1, with D unresolved. CDR3 length: 17 amino acids. Trimming shortened V by 0 bases and J by 0 bases, and 12 bases separated the two germline ends. Germline V gives CDR1 LGHDT, CDR2 YNNKEL (reference sequence). The CDR3 region is CASSQDTRSHSYNEQFF. Here the CDR3 DNA reads TGTGCCAGCAGCCAAGATACTCGAAGCCACTCCTACAATGAGCAGTTCTTC.

The rearrangement links TRBV6-5 to TRBJ2-1, with TRBD2 matching 7 bases. Per germline, CDR1 MNHEY and CDR2 SVGAGI. V trimming: 10 bases; J trimming: 5 bases; junction bases outside the gene matches: 8. The CDR3 totals 13 residues. CDR3 nucleotide sequence: TGTGCCACCCGGGAGGAGGGGCACAATGAGCAGTTCTTC. Its translation: CATREEGHNEQFF.

This clone was picked up one time. The rearrangement links TRBV19 to TRBJ1-1; D perhaps matches TRBD1 (6 bases). The ends were cut back, 9 bases at V and 11 bases at J, with 22 bases in the middle. Germline lookup yields CDR1 LNHDA and CDR2 SQIVND (reference sequence). The CDR3 is 13 residues long. CDR3 sequence (DNA): TGTGCCAGCTTTTCACTTATGGACAGCCAGGCTTTCTTT. Its translation: CASFSLMDSQAFF.

The sample holds a few counts of this clone. The chain couples TRBV5-5 to TRBJ1-1; D not resolved. CDR1 is SGHKS and CDR2 is YYEKEE in the germline V gene (reference sequence). V lost 3 bases and J 2 bases, leaving 11 bases between the germline ends. CDR3 length equals 14 residues. CDR3 in amino acids: CASSWSRANTEAFF. In DNA, the CDR3 is TGTGCCAGCAGCTGGTCCCGCGCAAACACTGAAGCTTTCTTT.

The chain has TRBV6-5 and TRBJ2-5; tentative D call: TRBD2 (5 bases). Germline V gene data show CDR1 as MNHEY and CDR2 as SVGAGI. This CDR3 spans 13 amino acids. The germline V and J ends were trimmed by 6 bases and 3 bases, with 11 bases remaining between them. CDR3 amino acids: CASRASPEETQYF. CDR3 bases: TGTGCCAGCAGGGCTAGCCCCGAAGAGACCCAGTACTTC.

The chain combines TRBV10-3 with TRBJ1-2; no clear D. The V end lost 7 bases, the J end lost 4 bases, and 10 bases lay between the germline ends. Looked up from germline, CDR1 is ENHRY and CDR2 is SYGVKD. The CDR3 loop spans 12 amino acids. DNA of the CDR3: TGTGCCATCATGAAGGGCGGCTATGGCTACACCTTC. Its protein is CAIMKGGYGYTF.